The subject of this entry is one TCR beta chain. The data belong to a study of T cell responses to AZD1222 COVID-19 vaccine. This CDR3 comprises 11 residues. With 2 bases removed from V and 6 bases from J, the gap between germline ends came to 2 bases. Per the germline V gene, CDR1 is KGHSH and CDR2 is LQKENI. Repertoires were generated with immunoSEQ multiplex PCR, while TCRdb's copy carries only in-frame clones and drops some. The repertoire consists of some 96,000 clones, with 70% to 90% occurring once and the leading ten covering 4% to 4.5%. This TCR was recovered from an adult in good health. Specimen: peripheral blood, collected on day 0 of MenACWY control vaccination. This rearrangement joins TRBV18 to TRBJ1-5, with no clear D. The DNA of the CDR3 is TGTGCCAGCTCACCAATTCAGCCCCAGCATTTT. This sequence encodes CASSPIQPQHF.